The next 27 T cell receptor beta chains were all read from a single sample in a study of graft-versus-host responses after intestinal transplantation (dated by TCRdb to the early 2020s). Libraries were built with the immunoSEQ multiplex PCR assay. TCRdb limited this immuneACCESS table to in-frame rearrangements with V and J called. A share of clones is missing; checked studies link under half to unresolved V genes, and the rest is unexplained. In all, the sample holds 60,000 to 75,000 clones, and roughly 90% of those were seen once. The top ten clonotypes cover around 2.3% of the sample. Antigens of these TCRs are unknown. The time point label, read with the paper, signifies: cells obtained before transplantation from donor or recipient. This sample comprised unstimulated CD8+ T cells sorted from spleen or lymph node cells, obtained before intestinal transplant. The receptors were gathered from a human donor who received an intestinal transplant.

The chain combines TRBV7-2 with TRBJ2-7; the D gene is possibly TRBD2 (6 bases). This CDR3 contains 17 residues. Trimming pared 1 base from V and 6 bases from J, leaving 22 bases between. Germline V gene sequence: CDR1 SGHTA, CDR2 FQGNSA. The CDR3 loop reads CASSLGLGGPLAIEQYF. In nucleotides, the CDR3 is TGTGCCAGCAGCTTAGGCCTCGGGGGTCCGTTGGCTATCGAGCAGTACTTC.

In this sample, this clone turned up a few times. J is TRBJ2-6 and V is TRBV2; D is ambiguous. V was pared by 5 bases and J by 0 bases, with 11 bases between. CDR3 length: 16 amino acids. Germline V lookup: CDR1 SNHLY, CDR2 FYNNEI. CDR3 protein: CASSSRPSSGANVLTF. Here the CDR3 DNA reads TGTGCCAGCAGTTCCAGGCCCAGCTCTGGGGCCAACGTCCTGACTTTC.

The CDR3 sequence: CASSLRTGGFVLHF. The CDR3 DNA reads TGTGCCAGCAGTTTGAGGACAGGGGGCTTCGTACTCCACTTT. This chain uses TRBV27 with TRBJ1-6, with 11 bases identical to TRBD1. V was pared by 3 bases and J by 16 bases, with 8 bases of the junction left unmatched. Looked up from germline, CDR1 is MNHEY and CDR2 is SMNVEV (reference sequence). This CDR3 contains 14 residues.

The chain is built from TRBV7-9 and TRBJ1-2; D is unresolved. The CDR3 is 13 amino acids. CDR1 SEHNR and CDR2 FQNEAQ come from the germline V gene (reference sequence). V was shortened by 0 bases and J by 5 bases, with 7 bases between the two germline ends. The DNA of the CDR3 is TGTGCCAGCAGCTTAGCCGGGGTTTATGGCTACACCTTC. Encoded protein: CASSLAGVYGYTF.

The chain's CDR3 is CASSYSRANQPQHF. CDR3 sequence (DNA): TGTGCCAGCAGTTACTCGCGGGCAAATCAGCCCCAGCATTTT. The V call is TRBV6-5, the J call TRBJ1-5; D uncertain. The germline V gene has CDR1 MNHEY and CDR2 SVGAGI. V was cut by 0 bases and J by 4 bases, with 7 bases left in between. This CDR3 comprises 14 residues.

This chain links TRBV4-1 with TRBJ1-2; D is possibly TRBD1 (6 bases). Trimming stripped 4 bases from V and 7 bases from J, with 13 bases between. From germline, CDR1 is MGHRA and CDR2 YSYEKL. CDR3 length: 13 amino acids. The CDR3 sequence: CASSPLGGAGYTF. DNA for the CDR3: TGCGCCAGCAGCCCATTGGGGGGGGCTGGCTACACCTTC.

This clone came up a few times. The V and J genes are TRBV6-4 and TRBJ2-3; TRBD1 aligns across 7 bases. The CDR3 has 14 residues. Germline V gene sequence: CDR1 MRHNA, CDR2 SNTAGT. Trimming removed 8 bases from V and 0 bases from J; junction bases left unmatched: 5. The CDR3 is CASSGGSSTDTQYF. CDR3 bases: TGTGCCAGCTCAGGGGGTTCTAGCACAGATACGCAGTATTTT.

V usage is TRBV5-1 and J usage is TRBJ2-5; possibly TRBD2 for D (6 bases). This CDR3 comprises 19 residues. Germline lookup yields CDR1 SGHRS and CDR2 YFSETQ. Trimming stripped 0 bases from V and 1 base from J, with 22 bases between. The CDR3 region has the DNA TGCGCCAGCAGCTTGGTGGGAGCTCGGGACTCCGAATTCCAAGAGACCCAGTACTTC. This encodes CASSLVGARDSEFQETQYF.

The chain recombines TRBV9 with TRBJ1-1, with 8 bases identical to TRBD1. V shed 6 bases and J 2 bases; nucleotides not matched to a gene: 3. This CDR3 has 13 residues. The germline CDR1 and CDR2 sequences are SGDLS and YYNGEE. The CDR3 nucleotides are TGTGCCAGCACCGCAGGGGGCAACACTGAAGCTTTCTTT. Translated, it gives CASTAGGNTEAFF.

The V gene is TRBV7-6, the J gene TRBJ2-2, with D perhaps TRBD2 (6 bases). The germline gives CDR1 SGHVS, CDR2 FNYEAQ. This CDR3 spans 13 amino acids. The germline V and J ends were trimmed by 2 bases and 6 bases, with 7 bases remaining between them. The CDR3 DNA reads TGTGCCAGCAGCTTACGGGGGTCCGGGGAGCTGTTTTTT. This gives the protein CASSLRGSGELFF. Complete variable domain (other parts from reference TRBV7-6 and TRBJ2-2): GAGVSQSPRYKVTKRGQDVALRCDPISGHVSLYWYRQALGQGPEFLTYFNYEAQQDKSGLPNDRFSAERPEGSISTLTIQRTEQRDSAMYRCASSLRGSGELFFGEGSRLTVL.

This chain connects TRBV28 to TRBJ2-4; 7 positions match TRBD2. CDR3 length: 17 residues. Germline loops: CDR1 MDHEN, CDR2 SYDVKM. V lost 5 bases to trimming and J lost 0 bases; unmatched junction nucleotides: 10. CDR3 sequence reads: CASSPVGGDQAKNIQYF. CDR3 coding DNA: TGTGCCAGCAGTCCGGTGGGGGGGGACCAAGCCAAAAACATTCAGTACTTC.

The CDR3 protein is CASSLVGTGGLAFF. The CDR3 DNA reads TGTGCCAGCAGCTTAGTCGGGACAGGGGGCTTAGCTTTCTTT. This chain joins TRBV7-9 and TRBJ1-1; 12 bases are a match to TRBD1. Per germline, CDR1 SEHNR and CDR2 FQNEAQ (reference sequence). The CDR3 loop spans 14 amino acids. V dropped 1 base and J dropped 10; count of bases not matched to a gene: 4. The variable domain in full, completed from reference TRBV7-9 and TRBJ1-1, reads DTGVSQNPRHKITKRGQNVTFRCDPISEHNRLYWYRQTLGQGPEFLTYFQNEAQLEKSRLLSDRFSAERPKGSFSTLEIQRTEQGDSAMYLCASSLVGTGGLAFFGQGTRLTVV.

A remark on this clone: A junction boundary mismatches the germline segment, possibly from a read error. This chain uses TRBV11-2 with TRBJ1-6, with unresolved D. The CDR3 has 12 amino acids. Germline V gives CDR1 SGHAT, CDR2 FQNNGV. The CDR3 coding sequence is TGTGCCAGCAGCCTCTATGATTCACCCCTCCACTTT. This gives the protein CASSLYDSPLHF. Full variable domain (remainder filled in from reference TRBV11-2 and TRBJ1-6): EAGVAQSPRYKIIEKRQSVAFWCNPISGHATLYWYQQILGQGPKLLIQFQNNGVVDDSQLPKDRFSAERLKGVDSTLKIQPAKLEDSAVYLCASSLYDSPLHFGNGTRLTVT.

The V and J genes are TRBV18 and TRBJ2-3, with TRBD2 matching over 9 bases. V lost 2 bases and J lost 4; bases outside the gene matches: 4. The CDR3 consists of 15 residues. Germline CDR1 and CDR2: KGHSH and LQKENI. The CDR3 loop is CASSPSGGGADTQYF. CDR3 in DNA: TGTGCCAGCTCACCAAGTGGCGGGGGGGCAGATACGCAGTATTTT. The full variable domain, in which reference TRBV18 and TRBJ2-3 provide the parts outside the CDR3, is NAGVMQNPRHLVRRRGQEARLRCSPMKGHSHVYWYRQLPEEGLKFMVYLQKENIIDESGMPKERFSAEFPKEGPSILRIQQVVRGDSAAYFCASSPSGGGADTQYFGPGTRLTVL.

This clone was seen a few times. The V and J genes are TRBV4-1 and TRBJ2-7; the D is unclear. The length of the CDR3 is 16 residues. Trimming took off 1 base at V and 2 bases at J, with 15 bases between the two ends. CDR1 and CDR2 from the germline V gene are MGHRA and YSYEKL. CDR3 coding DNA: TGCGCCAGCAGCCAAGTTCACCGGGTGTTAGCCTACGAGCAGTACTTC. It encodes CASSQVHRVLAYEQYF.

This chain joins TRBV28 and TRBJ2-1; 13 nucleotides align to TRBD2. V was clipped by 11 bases and J by 3 bases; unmatched bases: 13. The CDR3 runs to 17 residues. Germline-derived CDR1 and CDR2 are MDHEN and SYDVKM. The CDR3 loop is CAGDGTSGNMYYNEQFF. The DNA of the CDR3 is TGTGCCGGGGACGGGACTAGCGGGAACATGTACTACAATGAGCAGTTCTTC.

This chain uses TRBV27 with TRBJ1-2; no clear D gene. Germline assignment: CDR1 MNHEY and CDR2 SMNVEV (reference sequence). V was pared by 3 bases and J by 4 bases, with 15 bases between. The CDR3 runs 15 residues. The CDR3 loop reads CASSFKFDNFYGYTF. In nucleotides, the CDR3 is TGTGCCAGCAGTTTTAAGTTCGACAACTTCTATGGCTACACCTTC.

This rearrangement joins TRBV28 to TRBJ1-2; TRBD1 is a possible D gene (6 bases). CDR3 size: 14 residues. Trimming stripped 5 bases from V and 8 bases from J, with 18 bases between. Germline loops: CDR1 MDHEN, CDR2 SYDVKM. Here the CDR3 DNA reads TGTGCCAGCAGTCCTTTTGGCGGGGGCGGAGGCTACACCTTC. Its translation: CASSPFGGGGGYTF.

This chain links TRBV5-4 with TRBJ2-3; 9 bases agree with TRBD2. The CDR3 contains 18 residues. J gave up 0 bases and V 1 base, and 9 bases lay outside the gene matches. Germline V gene lookup returns CDR1 SGHNT and CDR2 YYREEE (reference sequence). The CDR3 here is CASSLSPSGVRSTDTQYF. In nucleotides, the CDR3 is TGTGCCAGCAGCTTGAGTCCTAGCGGGGTCCGTAGCACAGATACGCAGTATTTT. The full variable domain, completed using reference TRBV5-4 and TRBJ2-3, is ETGVTQSPTHLIKTRGQQVTLRCSSQSGHNTVSWYQQALGQGPQFIFQYYREEENGRGNFPPRFSGLQFPNYSSELNVNALELDDSALYLCASSLSPSGVRSTDTQYFGPGTRLTVL.

The rearrangement links TRBV6-5 to TRBJ2-7; 7 positions agree with TRBD2. The V segment lost 6 bases and the J segment 1 base; nucleotides outside the gene matches: 6. The CDR3 length is 14 residues. The germline V gene encodes CDR1 MNHEY and CDR2 SVGAGI. CDR3 loop: CASRPTSESYEQYF. The CDR3 DNA follows: TGTGCCAGCAGACCCACTAGCGAATCCTACGAGCAGTACTTC.

The chain employs TRBV28 and TRBJ2-1, with 8 bases aligning to TRBD2. The junction had 6 bases not matched to a gene; V was cut back by 4 bases and J by 4 bases. The CDR3 spans 15 residues. Germline V gives CDR1 MDHEN, CDR2 SYDVKM. CDR3 region: CASSSPLAGYNEQFF. CDR3 DNA sequence: TGTGCCAGCAGTTCCCCTTTAGCGGGGTACAATGAGCAGTTCTTC.

Here the CDR3 reads CASSSNPRGQFNEQFF. CDR3 DNA: TGTGCCAGCAGTTCAAACCCCCGGGGACAGTTCAATGAGCAGTTCTTC. The gene calls are TRBV6-5 and TRBJ2-1, with 7 bases identical to TRBD1. Germline-derived CDR1 and CDR2 are MNHEY and SVGAGI. CDR3 size: 16 residues. After removal of 4 bases from V and 6 bases from J, the junction contained 12 bases not matched to a gene.

The chain is built from TRBV5-6 and TRBJ1-2; TRBD1 aligns across 8 bases. This CDR3 region has 14 residues. Germline V gives CDR1 SGHDT, CDR2 YYEEEE. The ends lost 4 bases at V and 6 bases at J; junction bases unmatched: 8. For the CDR3, the DNA is TGTGCCAGCAGCACCTTGGACAGGGTGGATGGCTACACCTTC. This gives the protein CASSTLDRVDGYTF.

This chain connects TRBV30 to TRBJ1-1; D perhaps matches TRBD1 (6 bases). Germline CDR1 is GTSNPN and CDR2 is SVGIG (reference sequence). This CDR3 comprises 13 residues. Trimming left V 0 bases short and J 5 bases short, with 10 bases between. CDR3 sequence: CAWSVQGWTEAFF. In DNA form, the CDR3 reads TGTGCCTGGAGTGTACAGGGTTGGACTGAAGCTTTCTTT.

This clone came up a few times. The rearrangement joins TRBV2 to TRBJ1-6; 10 positions match TRBD1. The V gene end was trimmed by 7 bases and the J gene end by 7 bases; junction bases not matched to a gene: 10. This CDR3 region has 16 residues. CDR1 and CDR2 from the germline V gene are SNHLY and FYNNEI. CDR3 DNA: TGTGCCAGCACCGGGACAGGGGTGGTTCGGAATTCACCCCTCCACTTT. This gives the protein CASTGTGVVRNSPLHF.

The CDR3 DNA reads TGCGCCAGCAGCCAAGGGCCCTTACAGGGGACGGGCACTGAAGCTTTCTTT. Translated, it gives CASSQGPLQGTGTEAFF. The V and J genes are TRBV4-1 and TRBJ1-1; the match to TRBD1 covers 7 bases. V lost 1 base and J lost 4; bases outside the gene matches: 12. CDR1 is MGHRA, CDR2 YSYEKL, per germline. The CDR3 spans 17 residues.

J is TRBJ2-1 and V is TRBV5-6; 10 bases are shared with TRBD2. Trimming took 4 bases from V and 8 from J; bases not matched to a gene: 9. In germline, CDR1 is SGHDT, CDR2 YYEEEE. The length of the CDR3 is 15 residues. CDR3 nucleotide sequence: TGTGCCAGCAGCACGGCGGGACTAGCGATAGATGAGCAGTTCTTC. This translates into CASSTAGLAIDEQFF.